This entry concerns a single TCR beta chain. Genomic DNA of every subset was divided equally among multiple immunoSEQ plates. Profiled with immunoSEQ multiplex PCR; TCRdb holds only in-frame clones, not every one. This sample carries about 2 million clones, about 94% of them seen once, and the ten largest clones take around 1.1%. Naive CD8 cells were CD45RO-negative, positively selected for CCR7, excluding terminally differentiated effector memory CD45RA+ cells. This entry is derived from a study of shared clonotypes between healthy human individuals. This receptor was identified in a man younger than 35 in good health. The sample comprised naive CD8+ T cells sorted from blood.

CDR3 in DNA: TGTGCCAGCAGCCCTGGGACAGGGAGTCGCACTGAAGCTTTCTTT. It is translated as CASSPGTGSRTEAFF. The V and J genes are TRBV27 and TRBJ1-1; 9 nucleotides agree with TRBD1. The germline V gene encodes CDR1 MNHEY and CDR2 SMNVEV (reference sequence). The CDR3 has 15 residues. The V gene end was trimmed by 6 bases and the J gene end by 4 bases; junction bases not matched to a gene: 9.